This T cell receptor (beta chain) was observed in a study of T-cell memory formation after mild COVID-19. Study-wide background: The two donors had largely donor-specific TCR clusters.

Comments on this clonotype: What it binds is unknown.

Via MiXCR, TCRdb re-called the 5' RACE reads, giving one row per CDR3 protein. Among around 320,000 distinct CDR3 sequences listed, around 30% were seen once. General observations from the study: Largely, contracting CD4+ clones fell within CM and EM, and contracting CD8+ clones within EMRA. Researchers found some responding clones in pre-infection memory, a sign that cross-reactive memory joined. The study found balanced CD4/CD8 in clones contracting day 15 to 85 and a CD4+ lean in later expanders.

This TCR derives from an adult woman who had mild COVID-19 (a few samples of this study predate the infection). Cell type and time point are not known. The sample consisted of PBMCs or a T cell subset sorted from them (not recorded which).

The DNA for the CDR3 is TGTGCCAGCAGTGAGGGCGGATACACCGGGGAGCTGTTTTTT. Its translation is CASSEGGYTGELFF. This chain uses TRBV2 with TRBJ2-2, with D uncertain. From germline, CDR1 is SNHLY and CDR2 FYNNEI. Trimming took off 3 bases at V and 3 bases at J, with 8 bases between the two ends. CDR3 length equals 14 residues.